This TCR beta chain comes out of a study of CD8+CD57+ T cells in acquired aplastic anemia. TCR beta VDJ and CDR3 profiling used genomic DNA as template. TCRdb re-called the reads with MiXCR, one entry per CDR3 protein. This sample yields about 130,000 distinct CDR3 sequences, of which about half are seen a single time; roughly 2.6% belongs to the top ten. Comments on this clonotype: Its target is not known.

General study findings and limits: CD8+ Simpson's diversity did not differ significantly between patients and controls. Shared by patients and controls, nearly 30 CD8+ CDR3s were abundant in patients.

This receptor was taken from a human donor in good health, serving as a control. The sequencing input was sorted CD4+, CD8+, or CD8+CD57+ T cells (not recorded which) from PBMCs.

The CDR3 nucleotides read TGTGCCAGCAGTTACCACCGGGACAGTACCTACAATGAGCAGTTCTTC. Amino acids: CASSYHRDSTYNEQFF. The chain joins TRBV6-2 or TRBV6-3 to TRBJ2-1; TRBD1 aligns across 7 bases. This CDR3 has 16 residues. The trim removed 2 bases at V and 2 bases at J, leaving 6 bases unmatched. Germline V gene data show CDR1 as MNHEY and CDR2 as SVGEGT.